The sequence of this T cell receptor (beta chain) was determined in a study of blood T cell repertoires in COVID-19. Overall study context: T cells, B-cell-depleted T cells, or PBMCs provided the cDNA or gDNA that served as material.

V was clipped by 6 bases and J by 8 bases, with 17 bases between them. CDR1 is KGHSH, CDR2 LQKENI, per germline. This CDR3 is 14 amino acids long. Participants were aged roughly 18 to 100 years from approximately 23 US areas. Resolution of symptoms, clearance, or two negative PCRs was present in recovered Cohort 3 donors. Profiling relied on immunoSEQ multiplex PCR, and the TCRdb table lists in-frame clones only, not all of them. Of about 190,000 clones listed, approximately 84% are singletons. Sequenced material: PBMCs or T cells enriched from blood (not recorded which). This clonotype was sampled from a woman aged 25 to 39 who had recovered from COVID-19. The chain joins TRBV18 to TRBJ2-1, with D perhaps matching TRBD2 (5 bases). The CDR3 here is CASSPTSEGDEQFF. CDR3 nucleotide sequence: TGTGCCAGCTCCCCGACCTCTGAGGGCGATGAGCAGTTCTTC.